The 5 T cell receptor beta chains reported below all come from one sample, sequenced in a study of blood T cell repertoires in COVID-19. Repertoires were generated with immunoSEQ multiplex PCR, while TCRdb's copy carries only in-frame clones and drops some. This sample has almost 200,000 clones, with roughly 80% found just once. What was sequenced was peripheral blood. These receptor sequences come from a woman in her 40s with COVID-19, enrolled during active disease.

V usage is TRBV19 and J usage is TRBJ1-3; no firm D call. Per germline, CDR1 LNHDA and CDR2 SQIVND (reference sequence). The CDR3 is 14 amino acids. The V end lost 10 bases, the J end lost 2 bases, and 15 bases lay between the germline ends. The chain's CDR3 is CATEDWITGNTIYF. The CDR3 region has the DNA TGTGCCACCGAGGACTGGATAACTGGAAACACCATATATTTT.

This chain links TRBV5-1 with TRBJ2-2; 9 bases agree with TRBD1. This CDR3 region has 15 residues. The germline V gene has CDR1 SGHRS and CDR2 YFSETQ. Trimming took 0 bases from V and 10 from J; bases not matched to a gene: 7. The CDR3 nucleotides are TGCGCCAGCAGCTTGGTTAACAGGGGGCTGGAGGAGCTGTTTTTT. Its protein is CASSLVNRGLEELFF.

This sequence joins TRBV30 and TRBJ1-1; 9 nucleotides align to TRBD1. This CDR3 has 14 residues. From germline, CDR1 is GTSNPN and CDR2 SVGIG (reference sequence). V dropped 6 bases and J dropped 0; count of bases not matched to a gene: 5. CDR3: CACYRGRLNTEAFF. Here the CDR3 DNA reads TGTGCCTGTTACAGGGGGCGATTGAACACTGAAGCTTTCTTT.

This clone was detected a few times. The V call is TRBV19, the J call TRBJ1-5, with no clear D. Per the germline V gene, CDR1 is LNHDA and CDR2 is SQIVND (reference sequence). CDR3 size: 15 residues. Trimming left V 4 bases short and J 0 bases short, with 10 bases between. CDR3 DNA sequence: TGTGCCAGTAGTACGGTGCCTAATAGCAATCAGCCCCAGCATTTT. Its protein product is CASSTVPNSNQPQHF.

CDR3 sequence (DNA): TGTGCCAGTAGTATTGGGCAGGAGGGAAACATTCAGTACTTC. The encoded protein is CASSIGQEGNIQYF. The chain links TRBV19 to TRBJ2-4, with TRBD2 as a possible D gene (6 bases). The CDR3 runs to 14 residues. The germline V and J ends were trimmed by 3 bases and 6 bases, with 12 bases remaining between them. Germline V gene lookup returns CDR1 LNHDA and CDR2 SQIVND (reference sequence).